This entry lists 20 T cell receptor beta chains sequenced from one sample in a study of cytomegalovirus exposure and HLA in healthy donors. Amplification used 60 Vbeta primers and 13 Jbeta primers. Sequencing used immunoSEQ multiplex PCR; TCRdb keeps in-frame clones, though not all of them. The table records around 190,000 clones, 65% to 85% of them present only once. Sequenced material: PBMCs. These receptors were obtained from a young man in good health and CMV-seronegative.

V and J are TRBV30 and TRBJ2-7; 7 bases match TRBD2. Germline loops: CDR1 GTSNPN, CDR2 SVGIG (reference sequence). The CDR3 length is 16 residues. Trimming removed 7 bases from V and 4 bases from J; junction bases left unmatched: 19. CDR3 sequence: CAFSNVYAGAAYEQYF. The CDR3 bases are TGTGCCTTCTCCAACGTGTATGCGGGAGCCGCTTACGAGCAGTACTTC.

Concerning this clone: Germline and junction disagree at one end, which may indicate a read error. The chain uses TRBV13 and TRBJ2-7; perhaps TRBD2 as D (5 bases). The germline CDR1 and CDR2 sequences are PRHDT and FYEKMQ (reference sequence). The CDR3 loop spans 15 amino acids. The CDR3 DNA is TGTGCCGGCAGCTTAGGAGCGGTCAGCTCCTACGAGCAGTACTTC. It yields the protein CAGSLGAVSSYEQYF.

This clone has only one observation. The J gene is TRBJ2-5, the V gene TRBV7-9; 15 bases are shared with TRBD2. Germline V gene sequence: CDR1 SEHNR, CDR2 FQNEAQ (reference sequence). CDR3 size: 17 residues. After removal of 4 bases from V and 7 bases from J, the junction contained 10 bases not matched to a gene. The CDR3 here is CASSWTSGGAREGTQYF. CDR3 coding DNA: TGTGCCAGCAGCTGGACTAGCGGGGGGGCCCGCGAAGGGACCCAGTACTTC.

The chain uses TRBV28 and TRBJ2-6; D might be TRBD1 (6 bases). Germline values: CDR1 MDHEN, CDR2 SYDVKM. The CDR3 has 16 amino acids. Trimming removed 3 bases from V and 0 bases from J, with 9 bases in between. In nucleotides, the CDR3 is TGTGCCAGCAGTTTTACAGGGTTCTCTGGGGCCAACGTCCTGACTTTC. It encodes CASSFTGFSGANVLTF.

The chain joins TRBV19 to TRBJ2-7; 10 bases are shared with TRBD1. Germline CDR1 and CDR2: LNHDA and SQIVND (reference sequence). The CDR3 length is 15 residues. The trim removed 5 bases at V and 3 bases at J, leaving 7 bases unmatched. The CDR3 reads CASSDRDRGGYEQYF. CDR3 sequence (DNA): TGTGCCAGTAGTGACCGGGACAGGGGAGGCTACGAGCAGTACTTC.

The chain joins TRBV11-2 to TRBJ1-1; 7 bases align to TRBD1. Germline-derived CDR1 and CDR2 are SGHAT and FQNNGV. V lost 3 bases to trimming and J lost 3 bases; unmatched junction nucleotides: 13. The CDR3 runs 17 residues. For the CDR3, the DNA is TGTGCCAGCAGCTTCATGGCAGGGGGATATCTGGACACTGAAGCTTTCTTT. It encodes CASSFMAGGYLDTEAFF.

The rearrangement uses TRBV19 and TRBJ1-1, with 8 bases that match TRBD1. V lost 4 bases and J lost 5; bases outside the gene matches: 15. Germline V gene data show CDR1 as LNHDA and CDR2 as SQIVND (reference sequence). This CDR3 has 17 residues. CDR3 sequence (DNA): TGTGCCAGTAGTAACCAACCTCGACAGGGGCGGGGGACTGAAGCTTTCTTT. Amino acids: CASSNQPRQGRGTEAFF.

The CDR3 spells CASSPRAGSRRETQYF. The CDR3 DNA follows: TGTGCCAGCAGCCCACGGGCGGGCAGTCGTCGTGAGACCCAGTACTTC. The genes are TRBV6-6 and TRBJ2-5, with TRBD2 as a possible D gene (5 bases). V was shortened by 6 bases and J by 5 bases, with 22 bases between the two germline ends. The CDR3 loop spans 16 amino acids. Germline V gene sequence: CDR1 MNHNY, CDR2 SVGAGI (reference sequence).

This rearrangement joins TRBV19 to TRBJ1-2, with D perhaps matching TRBD1 (6 bases). The germline V and J ends were trimmed by 9 bases and 1 base, with 18 bases remaining between them. Germline V CDR1 and CDR2: LNHDA, SQIVND (reference sequence). The CDR3 is 15 amino acids. CDR3 in amino acids: CASNGGGPHNYGYTF. CDR3 DNA sequence: TGTGCCAGCAACGGCGGGGGCCCCCATAACTATGGCTACACCTTC.

The chain carries TRBV9 and TRBJ2-7, with 7 bases fitting TRBD1. Germline V CDR1 and CDR2: SGDLS, YYNGEE. The CDR3 extends over 17 amino acids. Trimming at V came to 0 bases and at J to 7 bases, leaving 16 bases not matched to a gene. CDR3 sequence reads: CASSVATGDRAPLEQYF. Here the CDR3 DNA reads TGTGCCAGCAGCGTAGCTACAGGAGACAGGGCTCCCCTAGAGCAGTACTTC.

The J gene is TRBJ1-4, the V gene TRBV6-1, with unresolved D. The CDR3 sequence is 12 residues long. Germline CDR1 MNHNS, CDR2 SASEGT. V lost 6 bases and J 7 bases, leaving 9 bases between the germline ends. CDR3 in amino acids: CASRVRVEKLFF. The CDR3 DNA reads as TGTGCCAGCAGGGTACGGGTTGAAAAACTGTTTTTT.

This clone has more than one count but fewer than ten. The rearrangement links TRBV28 to TRBJ1-2; no firm D call. V lost 3 bases, J lost 0 bases, and 14 bases lay in between. The CDR3 is 16 amino acids. Looked up from germline, CDR1 is MDHEN and CDR2 is SYDVKM. The CDR3 protein is CASSFRSGRANYGYTF. The CDR3 bases are TGTGCCAGCAGTTTCCGGAGCGGCCGCGCTAACTATGGCTACACCTTC.

The V and J genes are TRBV15 and TRBJ2-7; D may be TRBD2 (6 bases). The CDR3 totals 15 residues. V was pared by 3 bases and J by 2 bases, with 14 bases between. Germline CDR1 LNHNV, CDR2 YYDKDF (reference sequence). The CDR3, as DNA: TGTGCCACCAGCAGGGGACTGTGGGGAGCCTACGAGCAGTACTTC. Translation gives CATSRGLWGAYEQYF. Using reference TRBV15 and TRBJ2-7 for the parts outside the CDR3, the full variable domain is DAMVIQNPRYQVTQFGKPVTLSCSQTLNHNVMYWYQQKSSQAPKLLFHYYDKDFNNEADTPDNFQSRRPNTSFCFLDIRSPGLGDTAMYLCATSRGLWGAYEQYFGPGTRLTVT.

The rearrangement links TRBV2 to TRBJ2-1, with 13 bases identical to TRBD2. V shed 8 bases, J shed 9 bases, and the junction held 7 bases outside the gene matches. The CDR3 is 14 amino acids. Looked up from germline, CDR1 is SNHLY and CDR2 is FYNNEI. The CDR3 is CASLPGLAGFEQFF. CDR3 nucleotide sequence: TGTGCCAGCTTACCGGGACTAGCGGGATTTGAGCAGTTCTTC.

The chain carries TRBV11-2 and TRBJ2-7; 8 nucleotides line up with TRBD1. Germline trimming cut 5 bases from V and 2 bases from J; bases unmatched to any gene: 8. This CDR3 is built from 15 residues. In germline, CDR1 is SGHAT, CDR2 FQNNGV. CDR3 amino acids: CASSQGAARPYEQYF. DNA of the CDR3: TGTGCCAGCAGCCAGGGGGCAGCCAGACCCTACGAGCAGTACTTC.

The rearrangement links TRBV18 to TRBJ1-3; D is possibly TRBD1 (5 bases). Germline V lookup: CDR1 KGHSH, CDR2 LQKENI. The CDR3 runs 18 residues. The V end lost 4 bases, the J end lost 0 bases, and 19 bases lay between the germline ends. The CDR3 reads CASSQGSGGIYSGNTIYF. CDR3 nucleotides: TGTGCCAGCTCACAAGGATCCGGGGGGATATACTCTGGAAACACCATATATTTT.

This chain joins TRBV2 and TRBJ2-5; D is perhaps TRBD1 (5 bases). The CDR3 length is 13 residues. Trimming pared 7 bases from V and 2 bases from J, leaving 11 bases between. Germline V gene data show CDR1 as SNHLY and CDR2 as FYNNEI. The CDR3 here is CASKGKGQETQYF. The CDR3 nucleotides are TGTGCCAGCAAGGGGAAGGGTCAAGAGACCCAGTACTTC. The whole variable domain, filled in from reference TRBV2 and TRBJ2-5, reads EPEVTQTPSHQVTQMGQEVILRCVPISNHLYFYWYRQILGQKVEFLVSFYNNEISEKSEIFDDQFSVERPDGSNFTLKIRSTKLEDSAMYFCASKGKGQETQYFGPGTRLLVL.

J is TRBJ1-3 and V is TRBV30, with D possibly being TRBD1 (5 bases). Germline V gives CDR1 GTSNPN, CDR2 SVGIG (reference sequence). This CDR3 has 15 amino acids. Trimming left V 0 bases short and J 2 bases short, with 11 bases between. The CDR3 here is CAWSVGAGTGNTIYF. CDR3 coding DNA: TGTGCCTGGAGTGTAGGGGCGGGGACTGGAAACACCATATATTTT.

There are a few counts of this clone. The J gene is TRBJ2-6, the V gene TRBV5-4, with 7 bases fitting TRBD1. The CDR3 spans 15 residues. V lost 4 bases and J lost 0; bases outside the gene matches: 1. The germline gives CDR1 SGHNT, CDR2 YYREEE (reference sequence). The CDR3 sequence is CASSRQGSGANVLTF. The CDR3 nucleotides read TGTGCCAGCAGCCGACAGGGCTCTGGGGCCAACGTCCTGACTTTC.

This clone was seen only a few times. This chain connects TRBV7-2 to TRBJ1-6; D may be TRBD1 (5 bases). The CDR3 length is 15 residues. V shed 5 bases and J shed 6 bases, with 14 bases lying between them. Germline V lookup: CDR1 SGHTA, CDR2 FQGNSA. In DNA, the CDR3 is TGTGCCAGCAGCGTAAAAAGGGGCGTTAATTCACCCCTCCACTTT. Residues: CASSVKRGVNSPLHF.